Each of the 27 T cell receptor beta chains below was sequenced from the same sample in a study of cytomegalovirus exposure and HLA in healthy donors. It was with 60 Vbeta and 13 Jbeta primers that the PCR ran. Assay used: immunoSEQ multiplex PCR; TCRdb lists only in-frame clones, some missing. The data show roughly 130,000 clones, around 80% seen once. The sequencing input was PBMCs. These receptors came from a man in his forties in good health and CMV-seronegative.

V and J are TRBV21-1 and TRBJ2-1; the table's D call, TRBD1, was not checked against the DNA. TRBV21-1 represents a pseudogene. The CDR3 loop spans 20 amino acids. DNA of the CDR3: TGTGCCAGCAGCAAAGTGAGGGACAGGGGGTCCCAATACCAGTACAATGAGCAGTTCTTC. Translated: CASSKVRDRGSQYQYNEQFF.

The chain uses TRBV6-5 and TRBJ2-1; unclear D gene. The CDR3 runs 14 residues. In germline, CDR1 is MNHEY, CDR2 SVGAGI. V lost 4 bases, J lost 0 bases, and 7 bases lay in between. The CDR3, as DNA: TGTGCCAGCAGTTTAGACACCTCCTACAATGAGCAGTTCTTC. Translated: CASSLDTSYNEQFF.

The V gene is TRBV2, the J gene TRBJ2-5; 8 bases are shared with TRBD2. This CDR3 comprises 15 residues. V shed 6 bases and J 9 bases; nucleotides not matched to a gene: 15. CDR1 is SNHLY, CDR2 FYNNEI, per germline. Written as DNA, the CDR3 is TGTGCCAGCAGGCCCCGGGTAGCGGGGCCCGCTGCCCAGTACTTC. Translating it yields CASRPRVAGPAAQYF.

The chain employs TRBV6-6 and TRBJ1-2; 10 nucleotides align to TRBD1. CDR3 length: 16 amino acids. The germline gives CDR1 MNHNY, CDR2 SVGAGI (reference sequence). J lost 2 bases, V lost 7 bases, and 10 bases had no gene match. CDR3 nucleotides: TGTGCCAGCACCCAAAGTGACAGGGGGCGCAACTATGGCTACACCTTC. Translation: CASTQSDRGRNYGYTF.

The chain uses TRBV7-9 and TRBJ2-7; a possible D gene is TRBD1 (6 bases). The CDR3 runs to 16 residues. The germline V and J ends were trimmed by 4 bases and 5 bases, with 21 bases remaining between them. Germline assignment: CDR1 SEHNR and CDR2 FQNEAQ (reference sequence). The CDR3 DNA reads TGTGCCAGCAGCTCCTTTATCTTTGACAGGTCGGACGAGCAGTACTTC. Translating it yields CASSSFIFDRSDEQYF.

This chain connects TRBV11-2 to TRBJ1-3, with TRBD1 matching 7 bases. Germline loops: CDR1 SGHAT, CDR2 FQNNGV. Trimming removed 3 bases from V and 8 bases from J; junction bases left unmatched: 10. The CDR3 consists of 15 residues. The CDR3 DNA reads as TGTGCCAGCAGCTTTTGGACAGGTCCTTCGGACACCATATATTTT. This encodes CASSFWTGPSDTIYF.

The chain couples TRBV9 to TRBJ2-1, with 8 nucleotides matching TRBD2. The CDR3 runs to 16 residues. Germline V gene sequence: CDR1 SGDLS, CDR2 YYNGEE. Unmatched junction bases numbered 11, after V lost 6 bases and J lost 3 bases. The CDR3 region is CASTGLALGGYNEQFF. Written as DNA, the CDR3 is TGTGCCAGCACCGGACTAGCCCTGGGGGGCTACAATGAGCAGTTCTTC.

This chain links TRBV19 with TRBJ1-5; 7 bases line up with TRBD1. V lost 8 bases, J lost 5 bases, and 18 bases stayed unmatched. Germline loops: CDR1 LNHDA, CDR2 SQIVND (reference sequence). This CDR3 comprises 17 residues. The CDR3 nucleotides read TGTGCCAGTCATATCGGCAGGATCGCCAGGGGGGATCAGCCCCAGCATTTT. As protein: CASHIGRIARGDQPQHF.

The chain carries TRBV10-3 and TRBJ2-7; D is unclear. CDR3 size: 15 residues. V shed 2 bases and J shed 1 base, with 12 bases lying between them. CDR1 and CDR2 from the germline V gene are ENHRY and SYGVKD. The CDR3 DNA follows: TGTGCCATCAGTGAGACCGCCCCCGGGTCCTACGAGCAGTACTTC. It yields the protein CAISETAPGSYEQYF.

The V and J genes are TRBV30 and TRBJ2-3, with D perhaps matching TRBD1 (6 bases). The CDR3 length is 12 residues. Trimming pared 4 bases from V and 4 bases from J, leaving 9 bases between. Per germline, CDR1 GTSNPN and CDR2 SVGIG (reference sequence). The CDR3 bases are TGTGCCTGGAAGGGGGATTCAGATACGCAGTATTTT. This gives the protein CAWKGDSDTQYF.

The J gene is TRBJ2-3, the V gene TRBV6-5; TRBD1 matches 9 bases. The CDR3 sequence is 14 residues long. Germline CDR1 MNHEY, CDR2 SVGAGI. V was pared by 5 bases and J by 2 bases, with 2 bases of the junction left unmatched. The CDR3 is CASSTGGYTDTQYF. The CDR3 nucleotides read TGTGCCAGCAGTACAGGGGGCTACACAGATACGCAGTATTTT.

The chain combines TRBV6-6 with TRBJ2-4, with TRBD2 matching over 11 bases. V trimming: 1 base; J trimming: 9 bases; junction bases outside the gene matches: 8. The length of the CDR3 is 16 residues. Germline CDR1 is MNHNY and CDR2 is SVGAGI (reference sequence). CDR3 sequence: CASSYFTTSGNTIQYF. CDR3 DNA sequence: TGTGCCAGCAGTTACTTTACGACTAGCGGGAACACCATTCAGTACTTC.

The chain uses TRBV11-1 and TRBJ2-7, with a tentative D call TRBD1 (5 bases). With 2 bases removed from V and 6 bases from J, the gap between germline ends came to 14 bases. The CDR3 contains 14 residues. CDR1 is SGHAT and CDR2 is FQDESV in the germline V gene (reference sequence). For the CDR3, the DNA is TGTGCCAGCAGCTTAAACGACAGCCCGCGCGAGCAGTACTTC. The encoded protein is CASSLNDSPREQYF.

The table lists this clone with a count of one. The rearrangement joins TRBV5-1 to TRBJ2-3, with TRBD1 matching over 7 bases. V lost 0 bases, J lost 2 bases, and 6 bases stayed unmatched. Germline V gene data show CDR1 as SGHRS and CDR2 as YFSETQ. The CDR3 has 16 residues. This chain's CDR3 is CASSLELTGVTDTQYF. The CDR3 nucleotides are TGCGCCAGCAGCTTGGAGCTTACAGGGGTCACAGATACGCAGTATTTT.

This clone was found a few times. The rearrangement joins TRBV5-1 to TRBJ2-7, with D uncertain. The germline CDR1 and CDR2 sequences are SGHRS and YFSETQ. The CDR3 contains 14 residues. With 0 bases removed from V and 0 bases from J, the gap between germline ends came to 7 bases. CDR3 bases: TGCGCCAGCAGCTTGGTGGCCCTCTCCTACGAGCAGTACTTC. Translating it yields CASSLVALSYEQYF.

The V and J genes are TRBV6-1 and TRBJ1-2; 7 positions agree with TRBD1. Germline lookup yields CDR1 MNHNS and CDR2 SASEGT. Losses at the gene ends were 6 bases for V and 2 bases for J; bases not matched to a gene: 6. This CDR3 has 14 residues. CDR3 loop: CASRSTGSNYGYTF. CDR3 coding DNA: TGTGCCAGCAGATCGACAGGGTCCAACTATGGCTACACCTTC.

The chain employs TRBV10-3 and TRBJ1-2; 10 bases line up with TRBD1. This CDR3 is 15 amino acids long. The ends lost 2 bases at V and 6 bases at J; junction bases unmatched: 6. Germline V gene data show CDR1 as ENHRY and CDR2 as SYGVKD. CDR3 coding DNA: TGTGCCATCAGTGAGGAGGGACAGGGGTGGCATGGCTACACCTTC. Amino acid sequence: CAISEEGQGWHGYTF.

The J gene is TRBJ2-2, the V gene TRBV27; TRBD1 might be the D (5 bases). Germline CDR1 and CDR2: MNHEY and SMNVEV (reference sequence). CDR3 length: 18 amino acids. The V and J ends lost 5 bases and 3 bases respectively, with 22 bases between them. DNA of the CDR3: TGTGCCAGCAGTAGTGTGGGGCCGTTCCTCCCAGACACCGGGGAGCTGTTTTTT. Translated: CASSSVGPFLPDTGELFF.

The chain employs TRBV5-1 and TRBJ1-1; TRBD1 agrees at 8 bases. Looked up from germline, CDR1 is SGHRS and CDR2 is YFSETQ. The junction had 8 bases not matched to a gene; V was cut back by 4 bases and J by 3 bases. This CDR3 spans 15 amino acids. CDR3 in DNA: TGCGCCAGCAGCCCCAGGGGGCTCGAGGACACTGAAGCTTTCTTT. Translating gives CASSPRGLEDTEAFF.

This clone was found a few times. This sequence joins TRBV5-1 and TRBJ2-2; 10 nucleotides match TRBD2. Trimming at V came to 0 bases and at J to 5 bases, leaving 4 bases not matched to a gene. Germline-derived CDR1 and CDR2 are SGHRS and YFSETQ. The CDR3 covers 16 residues. Here the CDR3 DNA reads TGCGCCAGCAGCTTGGTTCCAGCGGGGGGGACCGGGGAGCTGTTTTTT. Protein: CASSLVPAGGTGELFF.

This sequence joins TRBV7-9 and TRBJ2-1; 7 bases are a match to TRBD1. The germline gives CDR1 SEHNR, CDR2 FQNEAQ (reference sequence). CDR3 size: 14 residues. V gave up 1 base and J gave up 6 bases; unmatched junction bases: 3. The CDR3 reads CASSLGTGINEQFF. The CDR3, as DNA: TGTGCCAGCAGCTTAGGGACAGGTATCAATGAGCAGTTCTTC.

The CDR3 coding sequence is TGTGCCAGCAGTTTTCCGGGAGCGCCCTACGAGCAGTACTTC. It specifies CASSFPGAPYEQYF. The chain recombines TRBV28 with TRBJ2-7, with D possibly matching TRBD2 (6 bases). Between the trimmed V and J ends, which lost 3 bases and 2 bases, there was a span of 11 bases. Germline V gene lookup returns CDR1 MDHEN and CDR2 SYDVKM. This CDR3 comprises 14 residues.

The CDR3 coding sequence is TGCGCCAGCAGCTTGGCCCCAGGGGGCGATGAGACCCAGTACTTC. Translated: CASSLAPGGDETQYF. The rearrangement links TRBV5-1 to TRBJ2-5, with TRBD1 matching 8 bases. The CDR3 length is 15 residues. Germline V gives CDR1 SGHRS, CDR2 YFSETQ. Trimming took 0 bases from V and 5 from J; bases not matched to a gene: 6. The full variable domain, rest sourced from reference TRBV5-1 and TRBJ2-5, is KAGVTQTPRYLIKTRGQQVTLSCSPISGHRSVSWYQQTPGQGLQFLFEYFSETQRNKGNFPGRFSGRQFSNSRSEMNVSTLELGDSALYLCASSLAPGGDETQYFGPGTRLLVL.

The chain carries TRBV29-1 and TRBJ1-5; D perhaps matches TRBD1 (6 bases). This CDR3 is 11 amino acids long. Between the trimmed V and J ends, which lost 6 bases and 5 bases, there was a span of 8 bases. CDR1 and CDR2 from the germline V gene are SQVTM and ANQGSEA. CDR3 amino acids: CSVEGDQPQHF. The CDR3 region has the DNA TGCAGCGTCGAGGGGGATCAGCCCCAGCATTTT.

The genes are TRBV7-6 and TRBJ2-3; a possible D gene is TRBD2 (6 bases). Trimming pared 5 bases from V and 0 bases from J, leaving 12 bases between. Germline CDR1 reads SGHVS; CDR2 reads FNYEAQ. The CDR3 has 15 amino acids. The CDR3 loop is CASSQAGTSTDTQYF. The DNA for the CDR3 is TGTGCCAGCAGCCAAGCCGGGACTAGCACAGATACGCAGTATTTT.

The CDR3 coding sequence is TGCGCCAGCAGCCAAGGCAGGGCGTACCGGACAACTAATGAAAAACTGTTTTTT. Its protein product is CASSQGRAYRTTNEKLFF. The gene calls are TRBV4-1 and TRBJ1-4, with D possibly TRBD1 on 5 matching bases. Germline V lookup: CDR1 MGHRA, CDR2 YSYEKL. V lost 1 base and J lost 0, with 15 bases in between. The CDR3 length is 18 residues.

The J gene is TRBJ2-4, the V gene TRBV6-1; TRBD1 is a possible D gene (6 bases). The CDR3 runs 13 residues. V was clipped by 8 bases and J by 6 bases, with 14 bases between them. Germline V lookup: CDR1 MNHNS, CDR2 SASEGT. The CDR3 DNA is TGTGCCAGCGGGAACCTGGACAGAAACATTCAGTACTTC. It yields the protein CASGNLDRNIQYF.